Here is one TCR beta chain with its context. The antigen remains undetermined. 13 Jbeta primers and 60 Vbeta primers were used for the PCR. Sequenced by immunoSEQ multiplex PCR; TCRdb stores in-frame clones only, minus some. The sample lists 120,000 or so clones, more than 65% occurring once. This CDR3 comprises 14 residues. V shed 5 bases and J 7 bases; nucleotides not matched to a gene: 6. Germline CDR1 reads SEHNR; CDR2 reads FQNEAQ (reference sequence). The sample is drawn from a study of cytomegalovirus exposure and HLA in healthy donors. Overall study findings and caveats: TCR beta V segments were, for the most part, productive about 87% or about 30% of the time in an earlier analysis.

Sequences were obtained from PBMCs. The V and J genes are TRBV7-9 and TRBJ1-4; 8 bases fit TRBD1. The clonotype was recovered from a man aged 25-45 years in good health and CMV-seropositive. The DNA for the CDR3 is TGTGCCAGCAGCCCCGGACAGGGCACTGAAAAACTGTTTTTT. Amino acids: CASSPGQGTEKLFF. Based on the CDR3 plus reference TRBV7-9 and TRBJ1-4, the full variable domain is DTGVSQNPRHKITKRGQNVTFRCDPISEHNRLYWYRQTLGQGPEFLTYFQNEAQLEKSRLLSDRFSAERPKGSFSTLEIQRTEQGDSAMYLCASSPGQGTEKLFFGSGTQLSVL.